This T cell receptor (beta chain) was profiled in a study of blood T cell repertoires in COVID-19. In the study overall: PBMCs, B-cell-depleted T cells, or T cells were the source of the cDNA or gDNA that made up the material.

This clone was counted between two and nine times. Assay: immunoSEQ multiplex PCR; the TCRdb copy retains only in-frame clones and omits some. The data show over 120,000 clones, with around 89% seen just once and just under 3% held by the top ten. V was trimmed by 0 bases and J by 1 base, leaving 9 bases between them. The CDR3 is 15 residues long. The germline CDR1 and CDR2 sequences are KGHSH and LQKENI. The chain joins TRBV18 to TRBJ1-1; a weak D match, TRBD1 (5 bases). The source of this sequence is a man in his sixties with active or convalescent COVID-19. The material sequenced was peripheral blood. CDR3 DNA: TGTGCCAGCTCACCACCGGGAGGACAGAACACTGAAGCTTTCTTT. Translating it yields CASSPPGGQNTEAFF.